This passage covers 18 T cell receptor beta chains from one sample sequenced in a study of blood T cells in healthy people across ages. It was with a sample-barcoded 5' primer and a J-beta primer mix that a second PCR of about 6 to 11 cycles was run. TCRdb independently ran MiXCR on the 5' RACE reads; one entry per CDR3 protein. This sample has over 600,000 distinct CDR3 sequences, with about 46% found just once. Sequencing input: blood. Every receptor here comes from an elderly man in good health.

The V and J genes are TRBV12-3 or TRBV12-4 and TRBJ2-1, with TRBD2 identical over 13 bases. TRBJ2-7 matches the DNA end more closely, so the J call is doubtful. The CDR3 sequence is 16 residues long. The CDR3 protein is CASSRTGTSGNNEQYF. The CDR3 bases are TGTGCCAGCAGTAGGACCGGGACTAGCGGGAACAATGAGCAGTACTTC.

The count of this clonotype is one. The junction does not match germline at one end; this may be a read error. The chain couples TRBV2 to TRBJ2-7; D remains ambiguous. CDR3 length equals 11 residues. In germline, CDR1 is SNHLY, CDR2 FYNNEI. The CDR3 DNA reads TGTACCAGCACCAACGGCGACGAGCAGTACTTC. Protein product: CTSTNGDEQYF.

The CDR3 sequence is CATNPAGSKEQYF. DNA of the CDR3: TGTGCCACTAACCCGGCAGGTTCGAAGGAGCAGTACTTC. The V and J genes are TRBV10-3 and TRBJ2-4, with no clear D. Trimming removed 10 bases from V and 13 bases from J, with 23 bases in between. The V gene's germline CDR1 is ENHRY and CDR2 SYGVKD. The CDR3 extends over 13 amino acids.

The chain employs TRBV7-2 and TRBJ1-5; 9 positions match TRBD1. After removal of 6 bases from V and 4 bases from J, the junction contained 7 bases not matched to a gene. The CDR3 is 15 amino acids. CDR1 is SGHTA and CDR2 is FQGNSA in the germline V gene. Written as DNA, the CDR3 is TGTGCCAGCAGTCACATGGACAGGGGAAATCAGCCCCAGCATTTT. Translation gives CASSHMDRGNQPQHF.

The V call is TRBV5-4, the J call TRBJ2-5; 9 nucleotides match TRBD2. The J call may be incorrect, as the DNA end agrees better with TRBJ2-7. The CDR3 totals 16 residues. The V gene's germline CDR1 is SGHNT and CDR2 YYREEE (reference sequence). Here the CDR3 reads CASSPGVLAGDYEQYF. The DNA for the CDR3 is TGTGCCAGCAGCCCTGGGGTGTTAGCGGGAGATTACGAGCAGTACTTC.

The chain couples TRBV27 to TRBJ2-7; D is unresolved. The J call could be wrong; TRBJ2-4 is a better fit for the DNA end. The CDR3 length is 15 residues. Germline lookup yields CDR1 MNHEY and CDR2 SMNVEV (reference sequence). The CDR3 sequence: CASSDPIDPSGIQYF. The CDR3 bases are TGTGCCAGCAGCGATCCCATCGACCCATCGGGCATTCAGTACTTC.

This clonotype was observed a few times. The chain joins TRBV6-2 or TRBV6-3 to TRBJ1-2; D is unresolved. CDR1 is MNHEY and CDR2 is SVGEGT in the germline V gene. The CDR3 covers 13 residues. Trimming removed 2 bases at V and 5 bases at J, with 9 bases between. The CDR3 bases are TGTGCCAGCAGTTACGGTATCGGGTATGGCTACACCTTC. The encoded protein is CASSYGIGYGYTF.

This clonotype showed up just a few times. This chain links TRBV5-5 with TRBJ2-3; D is uncertain. This CDR3 contains 15 residues. Trimming took 0 bases from V and 3 from J, leaving 11 bases between them. Per germline, CDR1 SGHKS and CDR2 YYEKEE (reference sequence). DNA of the CDR3: TGTGCCAGCAGCTTGGCGGAAAGGGCGACAGATACGCAGTATTTT. Protein: CASSLAERATDTQYF.

This clonotype has just one count. Here the CDR3 reads CASSSRDLDREETQYF. CDR3 bases: TGTGCCAGCAGCTCCCGAGATTTAGACAGGGAAGAGACCCAGTACTTC. The V call is TRBV11-2, the J call TRBJ2-5; TRBD1 matches at 7 bases. Germline CDR1 is SGHAT and CDR2 is FQNNGV. After removal of 4 bases from V and 3 bases from J, the junction contained 11 bases not matched to a gene. The CDR3 extends over 16 amino acids.

The gene calls are TRBV5-1 and TRBJ1-5, with 8 nucleotides matching TRBD1. Germline CDR1 reads SGHRS; CDR2 reads YFSETQ. Trimming cost V 2 bases and J 0 bases; bases outside gene matches: 4. The CDR3 runs 16 residues. The CDR3 loop reads CASSLTTGDSNQPQHF. The CDR3 region has the DNA TGCGCCAGCAGCTTAACGACAGGGGATAGCAATCAGCCCCAGCATTTT.

The CDR3: CSAIGSGYGYTF. The CDR3 DNA is TGCAGTGCTATCGGGAGCGGCTATGGCTACACCTTC. This chain uses TRBV20-1 with TRBJ1-2; D call uncertain. Trimming pared 4 bases from V and 4 bases from J, leaving 10 bases between. The CDR3 is made up of 12 amino acids. Germline assignment: CDR1 DFQATT and CDR2 SNEGSKA (reference sequence).

This clonotype occurred a few times. The chain employs TRBV7-9 and TRBJ2-7; TRBD1 agrees at 9 bases. Per germline, CDR1 SEHNR and CDR2 FQNEAQ (reference sequence). After removal of 6 bases from V and 6 bases from J, the junction contained 9 bases not matched to a gene. The CDR3 runs to 14 residues. The DNA for the CDR3 is TGTGCCAGCAGTCGATCGACAGGGGGTGGCGAGCAGTACTTC. Translating gives CASSRSTGGGEQYF.

The chain has TRBV4-1 and TRBJ2-1, with 7 bases aligning to TRBD1. The length of the CDR3 is 15 residues. Germline lookup yields CDR1 MGHRA and CDR2 YSYEKL. V lost 3 bases and J lost 10; bases outside the gene matches: 12. The CDR3 loop reads CASSQNEQGPREQFF. The CDR3 DNA reads TGCGCCAGCAGCCAGAACGAACAGGGGCCTAGAGAGCAGTTCTTC.

As to this clonotype: The junction differs from germline at one of its ends, possibly a read error. The V gene is TRBV27, the J gene TRBJ2-1; possible D gene TRBD2, 6 bases. CDR1 MNHEY and CDR2 SMNVEV come from the germline V gene (reference sequence). This CDR3 has 15 amino acids. The CDR3 is CASGSLGTGFDEQFF. As DNA, the CDR3 is TGCGCCAGCGGTTCCCTCGGGACTGGGTTCGACGAGCAGTTCTTC.

Only a few counts were recorded for this clonotype. This chain links TRBV20-1 with TRBJ1-4, with 9 bases lining up with TRBD1. The CDR3 is 13 residues long. The germline CDR1 and CDR2 sequences are DFQATT and SNEGSKA (reference sequence). V lost 5 bases to trimming and J lost 5 bases; unmatched junction nucleotides: 3. The CDR3 loop reads CSAPTGGNEKLFF. CDR3 bases: TGCAGTGCTCCGACAGGGGGAAATGAAAAACTGTTTTTT.

This clonotype was seen only a few times. The rearrangement uses TRBV20-1 and TRBJ2-1; D call uncertain. CDR3 length: 13 amino acids. Germline loops: CDR1 DFQATT, CDR2 SNEGSKA (reference sequence). The V and J ends lost 6 bases and 2 bases respectively, with 11 bases between them. The DNA of the CDR3 is TGCAGTGCATTGGCATCGGCCTACAATGAGCAGTTCTTC. This sequence encodes CSALASAYNEQFF.

The chain uses TRBV30 and TRBJ2-1, with 11 bases matching TRBD2. Losses at the gene ends were 4 bases for V and 7 bases for J; bases not matched to a gene: 6. The CDR3 loop spans 14 amino acids. The germline gives CDR1 GTSNPN, CDR2 SVGIG (reference sequence). CDR3 in DNA: TGTGCCTGGACCCACCTAGCGGGGGGTAATGAGCAGTTCTTC. Its protein product is CAWTHLAGGNEQFF.

The chain is built from TRBV2 and TRBJ2-2; possible D gene TRBD1, 6 bases. The germline V and J ends were trimmed by 1 base and 6 bases, with 12 bases remaining between them. This CDR3 contains 15 residues. The germline gives CDR1 SNHLY, CDR2 FYNNEI. The CDR3 region has the DNA TGTGCCAGCAGTGAAGTCAGGGGCATCCCCGGGGAGCTGTTTTTT. It is translated as CASSEVRGIPGELFF.